Listed here are 10 T cell receptor beta chains from one sample, sequenced in a study of T cell repertoires and HLA-DP antigens listed by TCRdb under 2018. Library method: the immunoSEQ multiplex PCR assay. TCRdb took over this immuneACCESS table, retaining in-frame rearrangements with V and J assigned. Such tables are incomplete; in checked studies, under half of the missing clones stem from an unresolved V gene, and the remainder is unexplained. Recorded for this sample are some 1,700 clones; approximately 73% of them occurred a single time. The biggest ten clones account for roughly three fifths of the sample. After approximately 16 days of expansion, cultured CD4+ cells were restimulated for roughly 25 h with HeLa cells expressing the same allogeneic DPB1. To act as antigen-presenting cells, HeLa stimulator cells were retrovirally transduced with HLA-DPA1/DPB1, HLA-DM, invariant chain and CD80.

The sample comprised CD137- CD4+ T cells from cultured PBMCs. The receptor set was obtained from a man aged 45-60 years in good health and CMV-seronegative.

The chain joins TRBV10-2 to TRBJ1-5; D is ambiguous. CDR1 is WSHSY, CDR2 SAAADI, per germline. Trimming stripped 8 bases from V and 4 bases from J, with 6 bases between. The CDR3 is 11 amino acids. The CDR3 is CASGLNQPQHF. The CDR3 DNA sequence: TGCGCCAGCGGATTAAATCAGCCCCAGCATTTT.

The V call is TRBV7-9, the J call TRBJ1-4; D might be TRBD1 (5 bases). The CDR3 has 17 amino acids. Trimming left V 3 bases short and J 3 bases short, with 17 bases between. Germline V lookup: CDR1 SEHNR, CDR2 FQNEAQ (reference sequence). The CDR3 spells CASSFAGRGPPNEKLFF. In nucleotides, the CDR3 is TGTGCCAGCAGCTTCGCCGGTCGGGGACCCCCTAATGAAAAACTGTTTTTT. Filled out from reference TRBV7-9 and TRBJ1-4, the complete variable domain reads DTGVSQNPRHKITKRGQNVTFRCDPISEHNRLYWYRQTLGQGPEFLTYFQNEAQLEKSRLLSDRFSAERPKGSFSTLEIQRTEQGDSAMYLCASSFAGRGPPNEKLFFGSGTQLSVL.

The J gene is TRBJ2-7, the V gene TRBV14; D is tentatively TRBD1 or TRBD2 (5 bases each). Germline lookup yields CDR1 SGHDN and CDR2 FVKESK. The V end lost 3 bases, the J end lost 3 bases, and 15 bases lay between the germline ends. CDR3 length equals 15 residues. The CDR3 DNA follows: TGTGCCAGCAGCCACTCGGGGCAATCCCTCTACGAGCAGTACTTC. This codes for CASSHSGQSLYEQYF. Combining the CDR3 with reference TRBV14 and TRBJ2-7 gives the whole variable domain EAGVTQFPSHSVIEKGQTVTLRCDPISGHDNLYWYRRVMGKEIKFLLHFVKESKQDESGMPNNRFLAERTGGTYSTLKVQPAELEDSGVYFCASSHSGQSLYEQYFGPGTRLTVT.

This clone is categorized as large. The chain combines TRBV2 with TRBJ1-6; 9 nucleotides agree with TRBD1. Germline V gives CDR1 SNHLY, CDR2 FYNNEI. CDR3 length equals 15 residues. V dropped 7 bases and J dropped 8; count of bases not matched to a gene: 9. The CDR3: CASKRVGQGHSPLHF. The CDR3 DNA follows: TGTGCCAGCAAGAGGGTGGGACAGGGTCATTCACCCCTCCACTTT.

The chain joins TRBV5-1 to TRBJ2-5; perhaps TRBD1 as D (5 bases). CDR1 and CDR2 from the germline V gene are SGHRS and YFSETQ. The length of the CDR3 is 15 residues. V lost 1 base to trimming and J lost 2 bases, with 12 bases between them. The CDR3 region has the DNA TGCGCCAGCAGCTTGACTGGGGCATCTCAAGAGACCCAGTACTTC. This translates into CASSLTGASQETQYF.

This clone turned up a few times. The chain has TRBV27 and TRBJ1-6; D possibly corresponds to TRBD1 (6 bases). Deletions cut 5 bases from V and 5 bases from J, with 13 bases between. This CDR3 spans 15 amino acids. Germline V CDR1 and CDR2: MNHEY, SMNVEV (reference sequence). The CDR3 bases are TGTGCCAGCAGTCCAGGGGACCGGGATAATTCACCCCTCCACTTT. This translates into CASSPGDRDNSPLHF.

The chain combines TRBV19 with TRBJ2-2; 7 bases align to TRBD1. The CDR3 is 14 residues long. V was clipped by 8 bases and J by 0 bases; unmatched bases: 3. Germline CDR1 is LNHDA and CDR2 is SQIVND (reference sequence). The DNA of the CDR3 is TGTGCCAGTCAAGGGACAGCGAACACCGGGGAGCTGTTTTTT. Amino acid sequence: CASQGTANTGELFF.

This CDR3 reads CASSLSQRGTGELFF. In DNA form, the CDR3 reads TGTGCCAGCAGCTTAAGTCAGCGGGGCACCGGGGAGCTGTTTTTT. This chain joins TRBV7-2 and TRBJ2-2; 7 bases align to TRBD2. V gave up 2 bases and J gave up 4 bases; unmatched junction bases: 4. CDR1 and CDR2 from the germline V gene are SGHTA and FQGNSA. This CDR3 region has 15 residues.

The rearrangement joins TRBV4-3 to TRBJ1-2; the D gene is possibly TRBD1 (5 bases). Germline V lookup: CDR1 LGHNA, CDR2 YSLEER. V was clipped by 2 bases and J by 4 bases, with 14 bases between them. The CDR3 totals 15 residues. The DNA of the CDR3 is TGCGCCAGCAGCCAAACCCGACAGAGCTTCTATGGCTACACCTTC. It specifies CASSQTRQSFYGYTF.

The CDR3 here is CASSVAGQGAPYEQYF. CDR3 DNA sequence: TGTGCCAGCAGCGTAGCCGGACAGGGGGCCCCCTACGAGCAGTACTTC. V is TRBV9 and J is TRBJ2-7; TRBD1 agrees at 11 bases. The trim removed 0 bases at V and 2 bases at J, leaving 4 bases unmatched. The CDR3 has 16 amino acids. CDR1 and CDR2 (germline): SGDLS, YYNGEE.